This record covers a single T cell receptor beta chain. These data belong to a study of blood T cell repertoires in COVID-19. Study details: Donors in the United States, Italy and Spain gave samples during acute or convalescent COVID-19. PBMCs, B-cell-depleted T cells, or T cells provided the cDNA or gDNA that made up the material.

In the study's own analysis: Researchers report that nucleated cell counts were estimated from reference gene primer amplification. Repertoires were generated with immunoSEQ multiplex PCR, while TCRdb's copy carries only in-frame clones and drops some. That table supplies the V and J calls and clone size; D and trimming were determined from the DNA. The sample includes tens of thousands of clones, 76% of them seen just once. This CDR3 region has 13 residues. Trimming pared 2 bases from V and 2 bases from J, leaving 6 bases between. Germline CDR1 SNHLY, CDR2 FYNNEI. This chain links TRBV2 with TRBJ2-5; D is unresolved. The material sequenced was peripheral blood. The sequence was obtained from a woman aged 80 or over with acute or convalescent COVID-19. DNA for the CDR3: TGTGCCAGCAGTGAATACTTTCAAGAGACCCAGTACTTC. This encodes CASSEYFQETQYF.